The 28 T cell receptor beta chains below were found in one sample sequenced in a study of blood T cell repertoires in COVID-19. Repertoires were generated with immunoSEQ multiplex PCR, while TCRdb's copy carries only in-frame clones and drops some. The sample lists more than 85,000 clones, 82% seen once, with approximately 15% in the top ten. Sequencing used peripheral blood. Receptors were obtained from a woman older than 75 with acute or convalescent COVID-19.

The chain couples TRBV2 to TRBJ2-3; 9 bases are a match to TRBD2. This CDR3 contains 13 residues. Germline lookup yields CDR1 SNHLY and CDR2 FYNNEI. J was trimmed by 1 base and V by 11 bases; bases with no gene match: 4. CDR3 bases: TGTGCCCGCCGGACTAGCGGCACAGATACGCAGTATTTT. Translated, it gives CARRTSGTDTQYF.

The genes are TRBV13 and TRBJ2-2, with D possibly TRBD2 on 6 matching bases. This CDR3 is 15 amino acids long. Germline loops: CDR1 PRHDT, CDR2 FYEKMQ (reference sequence). V was clipped by 3 bases and J by 7 bases, with 15 bases between them. The chain's CDR3 is CASSLGGKGIGELFF. CDR3 bases: TGTGCCAGCAGCTTGGGCGGGAAAGGTATCGGGGAGCTGTTTTTT.

The chain links TRBV11-2 to TRBJ2-1; 8 bases align to TRBD1. The V segment lost 8 bases and the J segment 0 bases; nucleotides outside the gene matches: 9. The CDR3 runs to 16 residues. Germline CDR1 reads SGHAT; CDR2 reads FQNNGV. CDR3 DNA: TGTGCCAGCGGATCCAGGGGGCTTAGCTCCTACAATGAGCAGTTCTTC. Translation gives CASGSRGLSSYNEQFF.

This chain connects TRBV29-1 to TRBJ2-2; the match to TRBD2 covers 8 bases. CDR3 length equals 14 residues. With 6 bases clipped from V and 6 bases from J, the junction kept 9 bases outside the gene matches. Looked up from germline, CDR1 is SQVTM and CDR2 is ANQGSEA. CDR3 in DNA: TGCAGCGTGCCCGGGACTAGGAAGTCCGGGGAGCTGTTTTTT. It specifies CSVPGTRKSGELFF.

The chain couples TRBV12-5 to TRBJ1-5; D may be TRBD1 (6 bases). This CDR3 is 13 amino acids long. V lost 4 bases, J lost 3 bases, and 7 bases lay in between. The germline V gene encodes CDR1 LGHNT and CDR2 FRNRAP. The CDR3 here is CASGYRDNQPQHF. CDR3 nucleotide sequence: TGTGCTAGTGGTTACAGGGACAATCAGCCCCAGCATTTT.

The chain employs TRBV7-8 and TRBJ1-1; D not certain. The CDR3 is made up of 16 amino acids. The germline V gene has CDR1 SGHVS and CDR2 FQNEAQ. The V gene lost 5 bases and the J gene lost 0 bases, with 16 bases spanning the gap. CDR3 in DNA: TGTGCCAGCAGCCCTCGACACGTCGCTCTGAACACTGAAGCTTTCTTT. It specifies CASSPRHVALNTEAFF.

The V gene is TRBV6-6, the J gene TRBJ2-2; D is ambiguous. The ends were cut back, 5 bases at V and 0 bases at J, with 4 bases in the middle. This CDR3 contains 13 residues. Germline CDR1 reads MNHNY; CDR2 reads SVGAGI (reference sequence). Here the CDR3 reads CASSPANTGELFF. In DNA, the CDR3 is TGTGCCAGCAGTCCCGCGAACACCGGGGAGCTGTTTTTT.

V and J are TRBV5-1 and TRBJ2-3; perhaps TRBD1 as D (5 bases). Per germline, CDR1 SGHRS and CDR2 YFSETQ. Between the trimmed V and J ends, which lost 3 bases and 4 bases, there was a span of 15 bases. The CDR3 loop spans 15 amino acids. This CDR3 is CASSSQDPGSDTQYF. The CDR3 DNA reads TGCGCCAGCAGCTCACAGGACCCAGGGTCAGATACGCAGTATTTT.

This chain joins TRBV20-1 and TRBJ2-5, with unresolved D. The CDR3 contains 11 residues. Trimming shortened V by 3 bases and J by 3 bases, and 5 bases separated the two germline ends. Per the germline V gene, CDR1 is DFQATT and CDR2 is SNEGSKA (reference sequence). For the CDR3, the DNA is TGCAGTGCTAGCCGGGAAGAGACCCAGTACTTC. Amino acid sequence: CSASREETQYF.

The chain joins TRBV5-1 to TRBJ1-1; tentatively, D is TRBD1 (6 bases). The CDR3 is 14 residues long. Trimming took 5 bases from V and 3 from J, leaving 14 bases between them. Looked up from germline, CDR1 is SGHRS and CDR2 is YFSETQ. CDR3 protein: CASRSGGEYTEAFF. In DNA form, the CDR3 reads TGCGCCAGCAGAAGCGGGGGCGAGTACACTGAAGCTTTCTTT.

The rearrangement joins TRBV28 to TRBJ2-7, with TRBD2 as a possible D gene (7 bases). V lost 7 bases and J 2 bases, leaving 15 bases between the germline ends. CDR3 size: 14 residues. The germline CDR1 and CDR2 sequences are MDHEN and SYDVKM. DNA for the CDR3: TGTGCCAGCACCGGAGGGGGGGCACCCTACGAGCAGTACTTC. Translation gives CASTGGGAPYEQYF.

The chain couples TRBV6-5 to TRBJ1-1; 7 nucleotides match TRBD1. Germline V lookup: CDR1 MNHEY, CDR2 SVGAGI. This CDR3 region has 15 residues. V lost 0 bases, J lost 2 bases, and 3 bases stayed unmatched. DNA of the CDR3: TGTGCCAGCAGTTACTCCACAGGGGTAAACACTGAAGCTTTCTTT. It specifies CASSYSTGVNTEAFF.

The V and J genes are TRBV12-3 or TRBV12-4 and TRBJ2-7, with D possibly being TRBD1 (5 bases). The CDR3 length is 11 residues. Trimming removed 5 bases from V and 6 bases from J, with 8 bases in between. CDR3 nucleotides: TGTGCCAGCAGTAAGGGGTTCGAGCAGTACTTC. The encoded protein is CASSKGFEQYF.

The chain has TRBV5-1 and TRBJ2-5, with unresolved D. Germline CDR1 SGHRS, CDR2 YFSETQ. The V and J ends lost 0 bases and 1 base respectively, with 10 bases between them. This CDR3 is built from 15 residues. The CDR3 sequence is CASSLAGPGQETQYF. CDR3 nucleotide sequence: TGCGCCAGCAGCTTGGCAGGCCCAGGCCAAGAGACCCAGTACTTC.

The CDR3 region is CASSEVFGVSYEQYF. CDR3 in DNA: TGTGCCAGCAGTGAAGTCTTCGGGGTCTCCTACGAGCAGTACTTC. The J gene is TRBJ2-7, the V gene TRBV6-1, with D tentatively TRBD2 (5 bases). Germline lookup yields CDR1 MNHNS and CDR2 SASEGT. V was shortened by 1 base and J by 0 bases, with 10 bases between the two germline ends. The CDR3 has 15 amino acids.

The CDR3 coding sequence is TGTGCCAGCAGCCAAGGGGGAGCGCTATCGCAGGGGGAGCTGTTTTTT. Protein sequence: CASSQGGALSQGELFF. V usage is TRBV3-1 (or the pseudogene TRBV3-2) and J usage is TRBJ2-2; D possibly corresponds to TRBD2 (5 bases). Germline-derived CDR1 and CDR2 are LGHDT and YNNKEL (reference sequence). The CDR3 is 16 amino acids. Trimming stripped 1 base from V and 8 bases from J, with 17 bases between.

This clone was seen a few times. This chain connects TRBV27 to TRBJ2-1; D is perhaps TRBD1 (6 bases). V gave up 3 bases and J gave up 10 bases, with 10 bases separating them. Germline V gene sequence: CDR1 MNHEY, CDR2 SMNVEV (reference sequence). This CDR3 has 12 residues. Written as DNA, the CDR3 is TGTGCCAGCAGTTTCCAAAGGGGGGAGCAGTTCTTC. This gives the protein CASSFQRGEQFF.

The gene calls are TRBV29-1 and TRBJ2-2; 11 nucleotides align to TRBD1. This CDR3 is built from 15 residues. In germline, CDR1 is SQVTM, CDR2 ANQGSEA. The V and J ends lost 7 bases and 1 base, in that order; junction bases with no gene match: 5. CDR3 bases: TGCAGCGCCGAGGGGACAGGGGGGAACACCGGGGAGCTGTTTTTT. Protein sequence: CSAEGTGGNTGELFF.

The J gene is TRBJ2-7, the V gene TRBV5-1, with D perhaps TRBD1 (6 bases). Trimming removed 0 bases from V and 3 bases from J, with 19 bases in between. The CDR3 is 17 amino acids. Per germline, CDR1 SGHRS and CDR2 YFSETQ. The CDR3 region is CASSLGYLQGSHYEQYF. CDR3 nucleotide sequence: TGCGCCAGCAGCTTGGGATACTTACAGGGTAGTCACTACGAGCAGTACTTC.

The chain recombines TRBV11-3 with TRBJ2-5, with D unclear. From germline, CDR1 is SGHNT and CDR2 YENEEA. This CDR3 has 16 residues. Trimming left V 1 base short and J 3 bases short, with 15 bases between. This CDR3 is CASSLVIRTGEETQYF. The CDR3 bases are TGTGCCAGCAGCTTAGTGATTCGTACCGGAGAAGAGACCCAGTACTTC.

V usage is TRBV5-1 and J usage is TRBJ2-3; 7 bases match TRBD1. The CDR3 has 14 residues. The germline CDR1 and CDR2 sequences are SGHRS and YFSETQ. Trimming removed 5 bases from V and 5 bases from J; junction bases left unmatched: 8. CDR3 DNA sequence: TGCGCCAGCAGTTTCGGACAGGTGAGAGATACGCAGTATTTT. Translated, it gives CASSFGQVRDTQYF.

The chain has TRBV5-1 and TRBJ2-1, with 13 positions matching TRBD2. This CDR3 spans 16 amino acids. Germline values: CDR1 SGHRS, CDR2 YFSETQ. V gave up 2 bases and J gave up 6 bases; unmatched junction bases: 5. The CDR3 bases are TGCGCCAGCAGCTTTCGACTAGCGGGAGGACGCAATGAGCAGTTCTTC. Amino acids: CASSFRLAGGRNEQFF.

This chain joins TRBV11-2 and TRBJ2-7; D gene ambiguous. In germline, CDR1 is SGHAT, CDR2 FQNNGV. The V and J ends lost 0 bases and 2 bases respectively, with 8 bases between them. CDR3 length equals 14 residues. CDR3 in amino acids: CASSLDRLTYEQYF. CDR3 DNA sequence: TGTGCCAGCAGCTTAGACAGGTTGACCTACGAGCAGTACTTC.

The chain carries TRBV25-1 and TRBJ2-1; 11 bases are a match to TRBD2. The CDR3 length is 16 residues. V gave up 4 bases and J gave up 7 bases; unmatched junction bases: 9. The germline V gene encodes CDR1 MGHDK and CDR2 SYGVNS. The chain's CDR3 is CASSARTSGLQNEQFF. CDR3 nucleotide sequence: TGTGCCAGCAGTGCCCGGACTAGCGGGCTACAGAATGAGCAGTTCTTC.

The chain links TRBV10-3 to TRBJ2-5; D unclear. CDR1 and CDR2 from the germline V gene are ENHRY and SYGVKD. The CDR3 contains 14 residues. Between the trimmed V and J ends, which lost 4 bases and 0 bases, there was a span of 9 bases. Here the CDR3 DNA reads TGTGCCATCAGTGGTAGAGAGTACCAAGAGACCCAGTACTTC. The encoded protein is CAISGREYQETQYF.

This chain connects TRBV7-2 to TRBJ2-5; perhaps TRBD2 as D (5 bases). The CDR3 has 15 amino acids. Germline V gene sequence: CDR1 SGHTA, CDR2 FQGNSA. Trimming removed 5 bases from V and 1 base from J, with 14 bases in between. The CDR3: CASSTVRGLQETQYF. CDR3 nucleotides: TGTGCCAGCAGCACCGTCCGGGGTCTCCAAGAGACCCAGTACTTC.

The chain uses TRBV5-1 and TRBJ1-1, with D unresolved. The ends were cut back, 1 base at V and 4 bases at J, with 11 bases in the middle. The CDR3 is 14 residues long. Germline V lookup: CDR1 SGHRS, CDR2 YFSETQ. The CDR3 loop reads CASSLNSGSTEAFF. CDR3 coding DNA: TGCGCCAGCAGCTTGAACAGTGGAAGCACTGAAGCTTTCTTT. The variable domain in full, with the rest retrieved from reference TRBV5-1 and TRBJ1-1, is KAGVTQTPRYLIKTRGQQVTLSCSPISGHRSVSWYQQTPGQGLQFLFEYFSETQRNKGNFPGRFSGRQFSNSRSEMNVSTLELGDSALYLCASSLNSGSTEAFFGQGTRLTVV.

The V and J genes are TRBV5-1 and TRBJ1-1, with 8 nucleotides matching TRBD1. J was trimmed by 1 base and V by 4 bases; bases with no gene match: 9. The CDR3 covers 16 residues. The germline V gene has CDR1 SGHRS and CDR2 YFSETQ. The CDR3 DNA follows: TGCGCCAGCAGCGCCGGGCCCCAGGGGGCGAACACTGAAGCTTTCTTT. This gives the protein CASSAGPQGANTEAFF.